This T cell receptor beta chain was sequenced during a study of beta chain features in type 1 diabetes. Findings and limits, study-wide: Researchers report that Type 1 diabetes patients had moderately but significantly shorter TCRB CDR3s across all four CD4+ subsets. For TCRB rearrangement, an influence of HLA type remained unresolved here.

CDR1 SSHAT and CDR2 FNYEAQ come from the germline V gene (reference sequence). The CDR3 loop spans 13 amino acids. In the case of this clone: Its target is not known. The junction differs from germline at one of its ends, possibly a read error.

Investigators reverse transcribed all isolated RNA, so they sequenced expressed TCRB transcripts. Samples of naive, central memory and regulatory T cells yielded a mean of around 3.4 million reads. The assay was immunoSEQ multiplex PCR, and TCRdb's table has in-frame clones only and misses some. In the table there are 300,000 to 350,000 clones, 6.5% to 10% of which are singletons. What was sequenced was central memory CD4+ T cells from blood. This chain connects TRBV7-7 to TRBJ1-6, with 7 bases aligning to TRBD1. The receptor was derived from a young woman in good health. The CDR3 reads CASSQDRNSPLHF. In nucleotides, the CDR3 is TGTGCTAGCAGCCAGGACAGGAATTCACCCCTCCACTTT.